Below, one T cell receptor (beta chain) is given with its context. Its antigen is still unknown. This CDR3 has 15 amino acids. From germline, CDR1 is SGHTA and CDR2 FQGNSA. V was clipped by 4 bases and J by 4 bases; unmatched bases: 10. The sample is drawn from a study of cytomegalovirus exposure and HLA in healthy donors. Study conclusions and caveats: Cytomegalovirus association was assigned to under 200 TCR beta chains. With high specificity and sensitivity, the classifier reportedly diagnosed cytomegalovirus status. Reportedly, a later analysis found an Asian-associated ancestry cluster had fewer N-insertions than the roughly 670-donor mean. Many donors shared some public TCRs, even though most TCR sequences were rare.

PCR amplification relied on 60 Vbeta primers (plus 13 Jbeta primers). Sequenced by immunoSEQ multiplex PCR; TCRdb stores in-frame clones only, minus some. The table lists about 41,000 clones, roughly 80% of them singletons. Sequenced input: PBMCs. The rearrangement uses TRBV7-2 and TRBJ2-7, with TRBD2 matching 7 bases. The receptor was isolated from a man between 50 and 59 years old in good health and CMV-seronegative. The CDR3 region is CASSSAGDLGYEQYF. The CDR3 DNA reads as TGTGCCAGCAGCTCCGCGGGGGACCTAGGGTACGAGCAGTACTTC.